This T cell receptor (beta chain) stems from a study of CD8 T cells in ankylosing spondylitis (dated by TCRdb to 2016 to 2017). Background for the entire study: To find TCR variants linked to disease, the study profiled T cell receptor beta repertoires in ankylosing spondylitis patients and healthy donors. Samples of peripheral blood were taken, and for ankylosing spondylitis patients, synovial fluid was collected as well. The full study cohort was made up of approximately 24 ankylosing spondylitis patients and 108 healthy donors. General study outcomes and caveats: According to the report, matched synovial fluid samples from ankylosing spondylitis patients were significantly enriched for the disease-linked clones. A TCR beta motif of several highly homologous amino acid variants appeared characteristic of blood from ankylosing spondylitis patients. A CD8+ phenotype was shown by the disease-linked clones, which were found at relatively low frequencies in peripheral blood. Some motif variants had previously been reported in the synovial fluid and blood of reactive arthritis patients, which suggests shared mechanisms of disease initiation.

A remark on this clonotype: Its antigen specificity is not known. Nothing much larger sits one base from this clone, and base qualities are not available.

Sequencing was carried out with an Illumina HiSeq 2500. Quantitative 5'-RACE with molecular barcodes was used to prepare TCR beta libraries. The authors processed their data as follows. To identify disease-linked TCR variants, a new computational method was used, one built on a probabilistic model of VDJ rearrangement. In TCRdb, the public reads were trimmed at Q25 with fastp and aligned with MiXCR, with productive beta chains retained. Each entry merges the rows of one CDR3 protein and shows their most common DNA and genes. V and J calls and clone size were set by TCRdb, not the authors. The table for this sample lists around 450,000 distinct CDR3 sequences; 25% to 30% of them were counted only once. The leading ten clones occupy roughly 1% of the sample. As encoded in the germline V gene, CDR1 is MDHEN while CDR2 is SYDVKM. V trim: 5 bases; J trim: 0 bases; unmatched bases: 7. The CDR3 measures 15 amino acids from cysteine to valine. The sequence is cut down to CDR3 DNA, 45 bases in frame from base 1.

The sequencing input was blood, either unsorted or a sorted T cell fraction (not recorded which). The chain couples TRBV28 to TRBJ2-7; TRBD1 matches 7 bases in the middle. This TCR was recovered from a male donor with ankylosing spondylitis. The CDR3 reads CASSPRGSSSYEQYV. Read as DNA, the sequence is TGTGCCAGCAGTCCCAGGGGGTCCAGCTCCTACGAGCAGTACGTC.